Listed below are T cell receptor beta chains from one sample, sequenced in a study of T cell changes during pregnancy in multiple sclerosis. This table comes from immunoSEQ multiplex PCR, and its TCRdb copy is limited to in-frame clones, with some not included. The sample contains tens of thousands of clones, roughly 92% of which appear only once. The sequenced sample was CD4+ T cells from peripheral blood mononuclear cells, obtained in the first trimester of pregnancy. These receptors were obtained from a female donor with multiple sclerosis, enrolled in a pregnancy study. Each CDR3 is given with its conserved first and last residue. The order of the fields is D gene, J gene, clone size, V gene, CDR3 protein, CDR3 DNA. The D gene is left open where the match is weak. Size is omitted from some rows. Given values are once, few, many or a class for expanded clones.

d_call: TRBD2; j_call: TRBJ2-7; clone_size: -; v_call: TRBV2; cdr3_aa: CASSEVLAGAYEQYF; cdr3_nt: TGTGCCAGCAGTGAGGTACTAGCGGGAGCCTACGAGCAGTACTTC
d_call: TRBD1; j_call: TRBJ2-5; clone_size: -; v_call: TRBV10-3; cdr3_aa: CAISEQKGAGETQYF; cdr3_nt: TGTGCCATCAGTGAGCAGAAGGGGGCAGGTGAGACCCAGTACTTC
d_call: -; j_call: TRBJ2-2; clone_size: -; v_call: TRBV27; cdr3_aa: CASSLLNTGELFF; cdr3_nt: TGTGCCAGCAGTCTACTGAATACCGGGGAGCTGTTTTTT
d_call: -; j_call: TRBJ2-7; clone_size: -; v_call: TRBV5-4; cdr3_aa: CASSPKGWGQGEQYF; cdr3_nt: TGTGCCAGCAGCCCGAAAGGTTGGGGGCAGGGTGAGCAGTACTTC
d_call: TRBD1; j_call: TRBJ1-5; clone_size: -; v_call: TRBV28; cdr3_aa: CASSLWGTGVIGSNQPQHF; cdr3_nt: TGTGCCAGCAGTTTATGGGGGACAGGGGTCATCGGGAGCAATCAGCCCCAGCATTTT
d_call: TRBD2; j_call: TRBJ2-7; clone_size: -; v_call: TRBV6-1; cdr3_aa: CASSEVRAGGHYEQYF; cdr3_nt: TGTGCCAGCAGTGAAGTTCGAGCGGGAGGGCATTACGAGCAGTACTTC
d_call: -; j_call: TRBJ2-2; clone_size: -; v_call: TRBV5-8; cdr3_aa: CASSLDVRGGELFF; cdr3_nt: TGTGCCAGCAGCTTGGATGTGCGCGGCGGGGAGCTGTTTTTT
d_call: -; j_call: TRBJ2-6; clone_size: -; v_call: TRBV30; cdr3_aa: CAWSPGAGANVLTF; cdr3_nt: TGTGCCTGGAGTCCAGGGGCTGGGGCCAACGTCCTGACTTTC
d_call: TRBD1; j_call: TRBJ1-4; clone_size: -; v_call: TRBV2; cdr3_aa: CASSEGGTQGRSGKLFF; cdr3_nt: TGTGCCAGCAGTGAAGGCGGGACACAGGGGCGATCCGGAAAACTGTTTTTT
d_call: -; j_call: TRBJ2-2; clone_size: -; v_call: TRBV28; cdr3_aa: CASIPGMGNTGELFF; cdr3_nt: TGTGCCAGCATCCCGGGTATGGGGAACACCGGGGAGCTGTTTTTT
d_call: TRBD2; j_call: TRBJ2-5; clone_size: -; v_call: TRBV7-3; cdr3_aa: CASSSTSTETQYF; cdr3_nt: TGTGCCAGCAGCTCGACTAGCACAGAGACCCAGTACTTC
d_call: -; j_call: TRBJ1-1; clone_size: -; v_call: TRBV18; cdr3_aa: CASSPLDSLNTEAFF; cdr3_nt: TGTGCCAGCTCACCACTGGACAGCCTGAACACTGAAGCTTTCTTT
d_call: -; j_call: TRBJ2-7; clone_size: -; v_call: TRBV7-6; cdr3_aa: CASSFSGSYEQYF; cdr3_nt: TGTGCCAGCAGCTTTTCCGGGTCCTACGAGCAGTACTTC
d_call: TRBD2; j_call: TRBJ2-7; clone_size: -; v_call: TRBV27; cdr3_aa: CAIPGTSGTHEQYF; cdr3_nt: TGTGCCATACCTGGGACTAGCGGGACCCACGAGCAGTACTTC
d_call: -; j_call: TRBJ2-7; clone_size: -; v_call: TRBV6-1; cdr3_aa: CASSEAGVKYF; cdr3_nt: TGTGCCAGCAGTGAAGCCGGGGTTAAGTACTTC
d_call: TRBD2; j_call: TRBJ2-7; clone_size: -; v_call: TRBV5-1; cdr3_aa: CASSPDLAGVYEQYF; cdr3_nt: TGCGCCAGCAGCCCGGACCTAGCGGGGGTATACGAGCAGTACTTC
d_call: -; j_call: TRBJ1-5; clone_size: few; v_call: TRBV5-1; cdr3_aa: CASSLSLGQPQHF; cdr3_nt: TGCGCCAGCAGCTTGAGCCTGGGCCAGCCCCAGCATTTT
d_call: TRBD2; j_call: TRBJ2-5; clone_size: -; v_call: TRBV14; cdr3_aa: CASSRLAGATQYF; cdr3_nt: TGTGCCAGCAGCCGACTAGCGGGAGCAACCCAGTACTTC
d_call: TRBD1; j_call: TRBJ2-1; clone_size: -; v_call: TRBV5-1; cdr3_aa: CASSSGTGYYNEQFF; cdr3_nt: TGCGCCAGCAGCTCCGGGACAGGGTATTACAATGAGCAGTTCTTC
d_call: TRBD1; j_call: TRBJ2-1; clone_size: once; v_call: TRBV9; cdr3_aa: CASSVGPGGQSGYNEQFF; cdr3_nt: TGTGCCAGCAGCGTAGGGCCAGGGGGCCAATCGGGCTACAATGAGCAGTTCTTC
d_call: -; j_call: TRBJ2-7; clone_size: -; v_call: TRBV5-1; cdr3_aa: CASSLSGAPYEQYF; cdr3_nt: TGCGCCAGCAGCTTGAGCGGAGCACCCTACGAGCAGTACTTC
d_call: -; j_call: TRBJ1-3; clone_size: -; v_call: TRBV9; cdr3_aa: CASSVRFGGEGGNTIYF; cdr3_nt: TGTGCCAGCAGCGTAAGGTTCGGGGGAGAAGGTGGAAACACCATATATTTT
d_call: TRBD1; j_call: TRBJ2-7; clone_size: few; v_call: TRBV28; cdr3_aa: CASRRGGTGAEQYF; cdr3_nt: TGTGCCAGCAGACGAGGGGGCACAGGGGCCGAGCAGTACTTC
d_call: -; j_call: TRBJ2-1; clone_size: -; v_call: TRBV29-1; cdr3_aa: CSVERVGFNEQFF; cdr3_nt: TGCAGCGTTGAGAGGGTAGGGTTCAATGAGCAGTTCTTC
d_call: -; j_call: TRBJ1-1; clone_size: few; v_call: TRBV19; cdr3_aa: CASSIDISYTEAFF; cdr3_nt: TGTGCCAGTAGTATCGACATTTCGTACACTGAAGCTTTCTTT
d_call: -; j_call: TRBJ2-1; clone_size: -; v_call: TRBV5-6; cdr3_aa: CASSIPGLSSYNEQFF; cdr3_nt: TGTGCCAGCAGCATTCCAGGGTTGAGCTCCTACAATGAGCAGTTCTTC
d_call: -; j_call: TRBJ2-3; clone_size: -; v_call: TRBV10-3; cdr3_aa: CAISVDRSGTDTQYF; cdr3_nt: TGTGCCATCAGTGTTGACAGGTCCGGCACAGATACGCAGTATTTT
d_call: -; j_call: TRBJ2-2; clone_size: -; v_call: TRBV10-1; cdr3_aa: CASTGTLNTGELFF; cdr3_nt: TGCGCCAGCACCGGGACACTGAACACCGGGGAGCTGTTTTTT
d_call: TRBD2; j_call: TRBJ2-2; clone_size: -; v_call: TRBV19; cdr3_aa: CASSIEGGVRELFF; cdr3_nt: TGTGCCAGTAGTATAGAGGGAGGGGTGCGGGAGCTGTTTTTT
d_call: -; j_call: TRBJ2-2; clone_size: -; v_call: TRBV5-6; cdr3_aa: CASSRGHTGELFF; cdr3_nt: TGTGCCAGCAGCCGAGGGCACACCGGGGAGCTGTTTTTT
d_call: TRBD2; j_call: TRBJ2-1; clone_size: -; v_call: TRBV7-2; cdr3_aa: CASSRTSGSVYEQFF; cdr3_nt: TGTGCCAGCAGCCGGACTAGCGGGAGTGTTTATGAGCAGTTCTTC
d_call: -; j_call: TRBJ2-7; clone_size: -; v_call: TRBV7-9; cdr3_aa: CASSLDTSSYEQYF; cdr3_nt: TGTGCCAGCAGCTTAGATACGAGCTCCTACGAGCAGTACTTC
d_call: TRBD1; j_call: TRBJ2-7; clone_size: -; v_call: TRBV7-9; cdr3_aa: CASSPGTGQGYEQYF; cdr3_nt: TGTGCCAGCAGCCCAGGGACAGGCCAAGGCTACGAGCAGTACTTC
d_call: -; j_call: TRBJ2-3; clone_size: medium-sized; v_call: TRBV20-1; cdr3_aa: CSALLTDTQYF; cdr3_nt: TGCAGTGCTCTCCTCACAGATACGCAGTATTTT
d_call: -; j_call: TRBJ2-1; clone_size: -; v_call: TRBV28; cdr3_aa: CASSAGRWVSSYNEQFF; cdr3_nt: TGTGCCAGCAGTGCGGGCCGGTGGGTGAGCTCCTACAATGAGCAGTTCTTC
d_call: TRBD2; j_call: TRBJ2-1; clone_size: -; v_call: TRBV19; cdr3_aa: CASSILAGLTYNEQFF; cdr3_nt: TGTGCCAGTAGTATCCTAGCGGGACTAACCTACAATGAGCAGTTCTTC
d_call: -; j_call: TRBJ2-2; clone_size: -; v_call: TRBV28; cdr3_aa: CASWTGTGELFF; cdr3_nt: TGTGCCAGCTGGACTGGGACCGGGGAGCTGTTTTTT
d_call: -; j_call: TRBJ2-3; clone_size: -; v_call: TRBV6-1; cdr3_aa: CASSDFRGGTDTQYF; cdr3_nt: TGTGCCAGCAGTGATTTCAGGGGGGGCACAGATACGCAGTATTTT
d_call: TRBD2; j_call: TRBJ2-1; clone_size: -; v_call: TRBV5-6; cdr3_aa: CASSSPLAGGSFSYNEQFF; cdr3_nt: TGTGCCAGCAGCTCACCACTAGCGGGAGGCTCCTTCTCCTACAATGAGCAGTTCTTC
d_call: -; j_call: TRBJ2-5; clone_size: -; v_call: TRBV28; cdr3_aa: CASSFIGAGYQETQYF; cdr3_nt: TGTGCCAGCAGTTTTATTGGGGCAGGGTACCAAGAGACCCAGTACTTC
d_call: -; j_call: TRBJ2-3; clone_size: -; v_call: TRBV7-9; cdr3_aa: CASSSGERSTDTQYF; cdr3_nt: TGTGCCAGCTCCTCTGGGGAGCGGAGCACAGATACGCAGTATTTT
d_call: -; j_call: TRBJ2-7; clone_size: -; v_call: TRBV6-6; cdr3_aa: CASTGQSTYEQYF; cdr3_nt: TGTGCCAGCACCGGACAGAGCACCTACGAGCAGTACTTC
d_call: TRBD1; j_call: TRBJ1-1; clone_size: -; v_call: TRBV7-9; cdr3_aa: CASSPAGTGANTEAFF; cdr3_nt: TGTGCCAGCAGCCCGGCAGGGACAGGGGCGAACACTGAAGCTTTCTTT
d_call: -; j_call: TRBJ2-2; clone_size: -; v_call: TRBV6-6; cdr3_aa: CASNRQGQELFF; cdr3_nt: TGTGCCAGCAACAGACAAGGACAGGAGCTGTTTTTT
d_call: TRBD1; j_call: TRBJ2-7; clone_size: once; v_call: TRBV7-2; cdr3_aa: CASSLVGDSSYEQYF; cdr3_nt: TGTGCCAGCAGCTTAGTAGGGGACAGTTCTTACGAGCAGTACTTC